This T cell receptor beta chain was captured in a study of control samples from healthy donors and cancer patients. Assay: immunoSEQ multiplex PCR; the TCRdb copy retains only in-frame clones and omits some. This sample yields tens of thousands of clones, of which roughly nine tenths are seen a single time; 15% to 19% belongs to the top ten. Germline CDR1 and CDR2: MGHRA and YSYEKL. Between the trimmed V and J ends, which lost 0 bases and 2 bases, there was a span of 5 bases. This CDR3 contains 14 residues. The V call is TRBV4-1, the J call TRBJ1-3; unclear D gene. The sequence was obtained from a man aged 25 to 45 in good health. The sample was blood. The chain's CDR3 is CASSQEAAGNTIYF. CDR3 nucleotide sequence: TGCGCCAGCAGCCAAGAGGCAGCTGGAAACACCATATATTTT.